Listed below are T cell receptor beta chains from one sample, sequenced in a study of T-cell reconstitution after alpha-beta-depleted transplantation in children. TCRdb called the PCR reads again in MiXCR, with one record for every CDR3 protein. The sample carries 490,000 or so distinct CDR3 sequences, 9.5% to 15% recorded once. The sequencing here drew on PBMCs from the stem cell graft donor, taken from the stem cell graft. These receptors all come from a human donor who donated a stem cell graft to a child with combined immunodeficiency. Both conserved end residues are part of each CDR3. Fields, in order: D gene, J gene, V gene, clone size, CDR3 DNA, CDR3 protein. A D gene is named only where the DNA matches it firmly. Some rows mark clone size as missing; the rest say once, few, many or name a class of expanded clone.

D gene: -
J gene: TRBJ1-1
V gene: TRBV9
clone size: few
CDR3 DNA: TGTGCCAGCAGCCCCCCCGTAGTGGTGAATGAAGCTTTCTTT
CDR3 protein: CASSPPVVVNEAFF

D gene: -
J gene: TRBJ2-3
V gene: TRBV7-9
clone size: many
CDR3 DNA: TGTGCCAGCAGCTTGAAGCTACTCACAGATACGCAGTATTTT
CDR3 protein: CASSLKLLTDTQYF

D gene: -
J gene: TRBJ2-5
V gene: TRBV7-6
clone size: few
CDR3 DNA: TGTGCCAGCAGTTTACAGGGAGGCTCCCAAGAGACCCAGTACTTC
CDR3 protein: CASSLQGGSQETQYF

D gene: TRBD2
J gene: TRBJ2-1
V gene: TRBV2
clone size: -
CDR3 DNA: TGTGCCAGCAGTACACTAGCGGAAAAGCAGTTCTTC
CDR3 protein: CASSTLAEKQFF

D gene: TRBD2
J gene: TRBJ2-1
V gene: TRBV7-2
clone size: -
CDR3 DNA: TGTGCCAGCAGCGATTGGACTAGCGCACGGAATGAGCAGTTCTTC
CDR3 protein: CASSDWTSARNEQFF

D gene: -
J gene: TRBJ2-3
V gene: TRBV5-1
clone size: few
CDR3 DNA: TGCGCCAGCAGCCTCCGGGCCAATACAGATACGCAGTATTTT
CDR3 protein: CASSLRANTDTQYF

D gene: -
J gene: TRBJ1-5
V gene: TRBV6-1
clone size: few
CDR3 DNA: TGTGCCAGCAGTGAAGCTAGCAGGGGATATCAGCCCCAGCATTTT
CDR3 protein: CASSEASRGYQPQHF

D gene: -
J gene: TRBJ1-2
V gene: TRBV30
clone size: few
CDR3 DNA: TGTGCCTGGACGGCAAACTATGGCTACACCTTC
CDR3 protein: CAWTANYGYTF

D gene: -
J gene: TRBJ2-4
V gene: TRBV7-2
clone size: -
CDR3 DNA: TGTGCCAGCAGCTTAGGGGCAGGGCCCAACATTCAGTACTTC
CDR3 protein: CASSLGAGPNIQYF

D gene: -
J gene: TRBJ2-1
V gene: TRBV10-3
clone size: few
CDR3 DNA: TGTGCCATCGCAACTAGTACCTTCGGTGGTGAGCAGTTCTTC
CDR3 protein: CAIATSTFGGEQFF

D gene: -
J gene: TRBJ1-2
V gene: TRBV5-6
clone size: many
CDR3 DNA: TGTGCCAGCAGCGCCGCCGGAACACGGGTCTATGGCTACACCTTC
CDR3 protein: CASSAAGTRVYGYTF

D gene: TRBD1
J gene: TRBJ1-6
V gene: TRBV7-3
clone size: -
CDR3 DNA: TGTGCCAGCAGCTTAGGGACAGGGGTCTCACCCCTCCACTTT
CDR3 protein: CASSLGTGVSPLHF

D gene: TRBD1
J gene: TRBJ2-2
V gene: TRBV12-3/TRBV12-4
clone size: many
CDR3 DNA: TGTGCCAGCAGTTATTTCGGGACAGGTAACACCGGGGAGCTGTTTTTT
CDR3 protein: CASSYFGTGNTGELFF

D gene: -
J gene: TRBJ2-7
V gene: TRBV6-1
clone size: -
CDR3 DNA: TGTGCCAGCCACTCCAGGGGAGGAGGCTCCTACGAGCAGTACTTC
CDR3 protein: CASHSRGGGSYEQYF

D gene: -
J gene: TRBJ2-3
V gene: TRBV5-1
clone size: many
CDR3 DNA: TGCGCCAGCAGCTTGGCTGGGGGGAGAGGCGCAGATACGCAGTATTTT
CDR3 protein: CASSLAGGRGADTQYF

D gene: TRBD2
J gene: TRBJ2-3
V gene: TRBV5-5
clone size: many
CDR3 DNA: TGTGCCAGCAGCCAAGGACTAGCGGATAGCACAGATACGCAGTATTTT
CDR3 protein: CASSQGLADSTDTQYF

D gene: TRBD2
J gene: TRBJ2-5
V gene: TRBV24-1
clone size: -
CDR3 DNA: TGTGCCACCAGTTCCAGACTAGCGGGGTTGGAGACCCAGTACTTC
CDR3 protein: CATSSRLAGLETQYF

D gene: -
J gene: TRBJ1-2
V gene: TRBV6-5
clone size: few
CDR3 DNA: TGTGCCAGCAGTTACAGGTTGGATCAGGAGGGCTACACCTTC
CDR3 protein: CASSYRLDQEGYTF

D gene: -
J gene: TRBJ1-2
V gene: TRBV29-1
clone size: many
CDR3 DNA: TGCAGCGTCGACACGGCGGGCTATGGCTACACCTTC
CDR3 protein: CSVDTAGYGYTF

D gene: TRBD2
J gene: TRBJ2-2
V gene: TRBV7-6
clone size: few
CDR3 DNA: TGTGCCAGCAGCGCTATTCCGGGACTAGTCGAGAACACCGGGGAGCTGTTTTTT
CDR3 protein: CASSAIPGLVENTGELFF

D gene: -
J gene: TRBJ1-6
V gene: TRBV11-1
clone size: many
CDR3 DNA: TGTGCCAGCAGCTTATACACCTGGGGACGGTCCTATAATTCACCCCTCCACTTT
CDR3 protein: CASSLYTWGRSYNSPLHF

D gene: TRBD1
J gene: TRBJ1-1
V gene: TRBV11-2
clone size: -
CDR3 DNA: TGTGCCAGCAGCACAAGGACAGGGTTGGACACTGAAGCTTTCTTT
CDR3 protein: CASSTRTGLDTEAFF

D gene: -
J gene: TRBJ2-2
V gene: TRBV20-1
clone size: many
CDR3 DNA: TGCAGTGCTAGAGATCGGGGGCGCAGTCCAACCGGGGAGCTGTTTTTT
CDR3 protein: CSARDRGRSPTGELFF

D gene: -
J gene: TRBJ2-1
V gene: TRBV7-2
clone size: many
CDR3 DNA: TGTGCCAGCAGCTTAGATAGGGCGGGAACCGATGAGCAGTTCTTC
CDR3 protein: CASSLDRAGTDEQFF

D gene: -
J gene: TRBJ2-7
V gene: TRBV27
clone size: few
CDR3 DNA: TGTGCCAGCAGTTTATGGGCGGGACGGAGCGACATACCTATACGGGAGCAGTACTTC
CDR3 protein: CASSLWAGRSDIPIREQYF

D gene: -
J gene: TRBJ1-5
V gene: TRBV10-2
clone size: -
CDR3 DNA: TGCGCCAGCAGCCAACTCCGGGACATGGATCAGCCCCAGCATTTT
CDR3 protein: CASSQLRDMDQPQHF

D gene: -
J gene: TRBJ1-1
V gene: TRBV3-1
clone size: -
CDR3 DNA: TGTGCCAGCAGCCAGGTGAACACTGAAGCTTTCTTT
CDR3 protein: CASSQVNTEAFF

D gene: TRBD1
J gene: TRBJ1-3
V gene: TRBV12-3/TRBV12-4
clone size: few
CDR3 DNA: TGTGCCAGCATCGCAGGGGGCTATGGAAACACCATATATTTT
CDR3 protein: CASIAGGYGNTIYF

D gene: -
J gene: TRBJ1-1
V gene: TRBV2
clone size: few
CDR3 DNA: TGTGCCAGCAACAGAAAGGGGCCGAACACTGAAGCTTTCTTT
CDR3 protein: CASNRKGPNTEAFF

D gene: -
J gene: TRBJ2-1
V gene: TRBV12-3/TRBV12-4
clone size: few
CDR3 DNA: TGTGCCAGCAGTGCTAGGGGGGGGCGGTTCTTC
CDR3 protein: CASSARGGRFF

D gene: -
J gene: TRBJ2-1
V gene: TRBV20-1
clone size: -
CDR3 DNA: TGCAGTGCTCGGGGTTACTCCTACAATGAGCAGTTCTTC
CDR3 protein: CSARGYSYNEQFF

D gene: -
J gene: TRBJ2-3
V gene: TRBV27
clone size: few
CDR3 DNA: TGTGCCAGCAGTGCTACGCCTGGAGGCGGTACGCAGTATTTT
CDR3 protein: CASSATPGGGTQYF

D gene: -
J gene: TRBJ2-5
V gene: TRBV12-3/TRBV12-4
clone size: few
CDR3 DNA: TGTGCCAGCTCCCCGGAGGAACAAGAGACCCAGTACTTC
CDR3 protein: CASSPEEQETQYF

D gene: TRBD2
J gene: TRBJ2-1
V gene: TRBV7-2
clone size: few
CDR3 DNA: TGTGCCAGCAGCTCCACCGGGACTAGCGGGAGCAATGAGCAGTTCTTC
CDR3 protein: CASSSTGTSGSNEQFF

D gene: TRBD1
J gene: TRBJ2-3
V gene: TRBV24-1
clone size: -
CDR3 DNA: TGTGCCACCAGTGATTGGACAGGGGGCACAGATACGCAGTATTTT
CDR3 protein: CATSDWTGGTDTQYF

D gene: TRBD1
J gene: TRBJ1-5
V gene: TRBV7-2
clone size: few
CDR3 DNA: TGTGCCAGCAGCTACGACAGGGGGTTCAGTCAGCCCCAGCATTTT
CDR3 protein: CASSYDRGFSQPQHF

D gene: -
J gene: TRBJ2-2
V gene: TRBV3-1
clone size: once
CDR3 DNA: TGTGCCAGCAGCCTCACTCATCCGGGCAGTGAAGCTACCGGGGAGCTGTTTTTT
CDR3 protein: CASSLTHPGSEATGELFF

D gene: -
J gene: TRBJ1-2
V gene: TRBV6-1
clone size: -
CDR3 DNA: TGTGCCAGCTTTTATAGACACACTTATGGCTACACCTTC
CDR3 protein: CASFYRHTYGYTF

D gene: -
J gene: TRBJ1-5
V gene: TRBV7-6
clone size: -
CDR3 DNA: TGTGCCAGCAGCTCAGGGGTAGACAATCAGCCCCAGCATTTT
CDR3 protein: CASSSGVDNQPQHF

D gene: TRBD2
J gene: TRBJ2-7
V gene: TRBV7-2
clone size: -
CDR3 DNA: TGTGCCAGCAGCTCCCCCAGCGGGAGGGACTACGAGCAGTACTTC
CDR3 protein: CASSSPSGRDYEQYF

D gene: -
J gene: TRBJ2-1
V gene: TRBV29-1
clone size: few
CDR3 DNA: TGCAGCGTGGGAAGGGGATACAATGAGCAGTTCTTC
CDR3 protein: CSVGRGYNEQFF